Shown below are 9 T cell receptor beta chains from a single sample sequenced in a study of early T cells in non-severe SARS-CoV-2 infection. In TCRdb, the 5' RACE reads were re-called with MiXCR into one record per CDR3 protein. Altogether more than 25,000 distinct CDR3 sequences are present, 4.6% being singletons, with the ten largest covering 4.5% to 7%. Here the sequenced sample was whole blood, taken at baseline. Source of these receptors: an adult who was a healthcare worker with PCR-confirmed SARS-CoV-2 infection or an uninfected control (not recorded which).

J is TRBJ2-3 and V is TRBV28, with 11 bases lining up with TRBD1. Germline assignment: CDR1 MDHEN and CDR2 SYDVKM. This CDR3 spans 15 amino acids. V lost 6 bases and J lost 6; bases outside the gene matches: 8. The DNA for the CDR3 is TGTGCCAGCAGCCCCGGGACAGGGGGAGAGGATACGCAGTATTTT. Translating gives CASSPGTGGEDTQYF.

This clonotype occurred many times. The chain joins TRBV7-2 to TRBJ1-1; D unclear. The CDR3 is made up of 14 amino acids. Germline assignment: CDR1 SGHTA and CDR2 FQGNSA. Trimming pared 1 base from V and 1 base from J, leaving 7 bases between. The CDR3 DNA is TGTGCCAGCAGCTTAGTTTGGGGGAACACTGAAGCTTTCTTT. Translated: CASSLVWGNTEAFF.

The chain carries TRBV10-2 and TRBJ2-3; D possibly matches TRBD1 or TRBD2 (5 bases each). Germline values: CDR1 WSHSY, CDR2 SAAADI. The V end lost 3 bases, the J end lost 4 bases, and 14 bases lay between the germline ends. The CDR3 has 15 residues. The CDR3 reads CASSDGGPAADTQYF. Written as DNA, the CDR3 is TGCGCCAGCAGTGATGGGGGACCAGCGGCAGATACGCAGTATTTT.

Many counts were recorded for this clonotype. At one end, the junction sequence differs from germline, possibly due to a read error. The chain links TRBV18 to TRBJ1-5; TRBD1 agrees at 8 bases. CDR3 length: 15 residues. CDR1 and CDR2 (germline): KGHSH, LQKENI. This CDR3 reads CASPPSGQGRQPQHF. In DNA form, the CDR3 reads TGTGCCAGCCCACCATCTGGACAGGGTAGGCAGCCCCAGCATTTT. The full variable domain, rest sourced from reference TRBV18 and TRBJ1-5, is NAGVMQNPRHLVRRRGQEARLRCSPMKGHSHVYWYRQLPEEGLKFMVYLQKENIIDESGMPKERFSAEFPKEGPSILRIQQVVRGDSAAYFCASPPSGQGRQPQHFGDGTRLSIL.

This clonotype appeared a few times. The chain is built from TRBV7-9 and TRBJ2-7; perhaps TRBD2 as D (5 bases). Trimming took off 1 base at V and 7 bases at J, with 17 bases between the two ends. CDR1 SEHNR and CDR2 FQNEAQ come from the germline V gene (reference sequence). The CDR3 runs to 15 residues. As DNA, the CDR3 is TGTGCCAGCAGCTTAGGGGAAGCGGCTGGTTGGGAGCAGTACTTC. Translation: CASSLGEAAGWEQYF.

A few counts support this clonotype. This CDR3 is CASSSRDMEETQYF. The CDR3 nucleotides read TGCGCCAGCAGCTCCCGGGATATGGAAGAGACCCAGTACTTC. The chain links TRBV5-1 to TRBJ2-5, with D maybe TRBD2 (5 bases). Germline CDR1 reads SGHRS; CDR2 reads YFSETQ. Trimming removed 3 bases from V and 3 bases from J, with 12 bases in between. CDR3 length equals 14 residues.

This clonotype has at least ten counts. V usage is TRBV24-1 and J usage is TRBJ1-2, with D tentatively TRBD1 (5 bases). The germline V gene has CDR1 KGHDR and CDR2 SFDVKD. Trimming shortened V by 6 bases and J by 2 bases, and 9 bases separated the two germline ends. This CDR3 region has 13 residues. In DNA, the CDR3 is TGTGCCACCAGTCTCCCAGGGAACTATGGCTACACCTTC. Translation: CATSLPGNYGYTF.

This clonotype has a count of ten or more. The chain has TRBV5-1 and TRBJ2-7; D unresolved. The CDR3 has 12 amino acids. Germline lookup yields CDR1 SGHRS and CDR2 YFSETQ. V lost 0 bases and J lost 11, with 12 bases in between. This CDR3 is CASSLDKQLEYF. CDR3 DNA sequence: TGCGCCAGCAGCTTGGATAAGCAGTTGGAGTACTTC.

This clonotype has a count of ten or more. The chain carries TRBV9 and TRBJ2-5, with a tentative D call TRBD1 (6 bases). The germline CDR1 and CDR2 sequences are SGDLS and YYNGEE. The V and J ends lost 3 bases and 1 base respectively, with 16 bases between them. The CDR3 covers 16 residues. CDR3 DNA: TGTGCCAGCAGCGCGTTCCTGACAGGCCCCCAAGAGACCCAGTACTTC. It encodes CASSAFLTGPQETQYF.